A single sample gave rise to the 17 T cell receptor beta chains below, sequenced in a study of spatial heterogeneity in lung cancer. Study-wide points: Expanded alpha and beta TCR counts within tumors tracked tumor mutation counts.

TCRdb passed the 5' RACE reads through MiXCR, listing each CDR3 protein once. The sample lists more than 5,500 distinct CDR3 sequences; around 5% were seen once. Sample time point: sample taken at primary tumor resection. No antigens are known for them. The sequencing used lung tumor tissue, collected at surgery. The receptors derive from a male donor with early-stage non-small cell lung cancer.

This clonotype was seen many times. In a library made to pick up alpha chains, this beta chain is a stray read with a size that means little. This rearrangement joins TRBV7-9 to TRBJ1-2; maybe TRBD1 (5 bases). From germline, CDR1 is SEHNR and CDR2 FQNEAQ (reference sequence). This CDR3 spans 17 amino acids. Trimming took 5 bases from V and 4 from J, leaving 23 bases between them. The CDR3 nucleotides read TGTGCCAGCAGCCCGAGATTAGGGCAGGGACTAGGCTATGGCTACACCTTC. It translates to CASSPRLGQGLGYGYTF.

This clonotype was seen repeatedly, ten times or more. Its ends do not fully match the called genes, so a read error is possible. A library prepared for alpha chains yielded this beta chain as an off-target read; its size is of little meaning. For the CDR3, the DNA is TGTGCCAGCATCACAAACAGGGGGCGCCCATTTAACTTC. Amino acids: CASITNRGRPFNF. The gene calls are TRBV7-9 and TRBJ2-7, with 9 positions matching TRBD1. Per germline, CDR1 SEHNR and CDR2 FQNEAQ (reference sequence). The CDR3 loop spans 13 amino acids.

The sample holds many counts of this clonotype. Being off target in a library aimed at alpha chains, this beta chain has a size of little meaning. The chain recombines TRBV2 with TRBJ2-3; 7 nucleotides line up with TRBD2. The CDR3 loop spans 15 amino acids. V lost 5 bases to trimming and J lost 0 bases; unmatched junction nucleotides: 5. Germline values: CDR1 SNHLY, CDR2 FYNNEI. CDR3 residues: CASSLRLASTDTQYF. For the CDR3, the DNA is TGTGCCAGCAGTCTACGACTAGCTAGCACAGATACGCAGTATTTT.

This clonotype was seen repeatedly, ten times or more. Because the library targeted alpha chains, this beta chain is an off-target read whose size means little. The gene calls are TRBV7-2 and TRBJ2-2; no firm D call. This CDR3 is 16 amino acids long. V lost 1 base and J lost 1, with 10 bases in between. The germline CDR1 and CDR2 sequences are SGHTA and FQGNSA. The chain's CDR3 is CASSLDPMQNTGELFF. CDR3 nucleotide sequence: TGTGCCAGCAGCTTAGACCCAATGCAGAACACCGGGGAGCTGTTTTTT.

This clonotype was counted at least ten times. For a library built for alpha chains, this beta chain is a stray read; little rests on its size. The chain recombines TRBV11-2 with TRBJ2-1; TRBD1 agrees at 10 bases. The CDR3 totals 15 residues. In germline, CDR1 is SGHAT, CDR2 FQNNGV. The J segment lost 3 bases and the V segment lost 4 bases, leaving 3 bases of the junction unmatched. The CDR3 DNA is TGTGCCAGCAGCTCCGGGACAGGGGTCTACAATGAGCAGTTCTTC. This codes for CASSSGTGVYNEQFF.

Worth noting for this clonotype: Because this beta chain is a stray read in a library intended to capture alpha chains, its abundance should not be given much weight. The chain uses TRBV18 and TRBJ1-2; D unclear. The CDR3 loop spans 16 amino acids. With 7 bases removed from V and 0 bases from J, the gap between germline ends came to 18 bases. The germline V gene encodes CDR1 KGHSH and CDR2 LQKENI. The CDR3 loop is CASFTKPTRPNYGYTF. The CDR3 nucleotides are TGTGCCAGCTTCACGAAACCGACTCGCCCTAACTATGGCTACACCTTC.

The sample holds many counts of this clonotype. Since the library was made to target alpha chains, this beta chain is a stray read and its abundance is not meaningful. V is TRBV10-3 and J is TRBJ2-7; maybe TRBD1 (6 bases). Germline loops: CDR1 ENHRY, CDR2 SYGVKD. The ends were cut back, 2 bases at V and 2 bases at J, with 16 bases in the middle. This CDR3 comprises 16 residues. CDR3 DNA: TGTGCCATCAGTGAGCCCCTAGTCCGGGACACCTACGAGCAGTACTTC. Protein: CAISEPLVRDTYEQYF.

This clonotype rates as large. Since it is a stray read in a library aimed at alpha chains, this beta chain has a size that is not meaningful. V and J are TRBV20-1 and TRBJ1-2, with D possibly matching TRBD1 (5 bases). CDR3 length equals 18 residues. V was clipped by 3 bases and J by 0 bases, with 23 bases between them. Germline CDR1 reads DFQATT; CDR2 reads SNEGSKA (reference sequence). CDR3 amino acids: CSASVGAGVGTSNYGYTF. The CDR3 DNA is TGCAGTGCTAGCGTAGGGGCGGGTGTCGGAACCTCTAACTATGGCTACACCTTC.

This clonotype has only a few counts. The library was designed around alpha chains, so this beta chain is a stray read whose abundance carries little weight. The J gene is TRBJ2-3, the V gene TRBV4-3; D tentatively fits TRBD1 or TRBD2 (6 bases each). V dropped 0 bases and J dropped 8 bases, with 15 bases sitting between them. The CDR3 spans 15 residues. Germline-derived CDR1 and CDR2 are LGHNA and YSLEER. CDR3 coding DNA: TGCGCCAGCAGCCAAGAGTCCGGGGGCAGGGGTACGCAGTATTTT. Amino acid sequence: CASSQESGGRGTQYF.

By share, this clonotype ranks as medium-sized (0.01 to 0.1%). Because this beta chain is a stray read in a library intended to capture alpha chains, its abundance should not be given much weight. The J gene is TRBJ2-3, the V gene TRBV29-1; D may match TRBD1 or TRBD2 (7 bases each). CDR3 length: 13 amino acids. Germline lookup yields CDR1 SQVTM and CDR2 ANQGSEA. V lost 3 bases, J lost 3 bases, and 10 bases lay in between. The CDR3 reads CSVDQGGTDTQYF. The CDR3, as DNA: TGCAGCGTTGATCAGGGGGGGACAGATACGCAGTATTTT.

This clonotype showed up many times. Since it is a stray read in a library aimed at alpha chains, this beta chain has a size that is not meaningful. The chain couples TRBV18 to TRBJ2-1, with 9 bases matching TRBD1. CDR3 size: 15 residues. V was pared by 8 bases and J by 4 bases, with 9 bases of the junction left unmatched. The V gene's germline CDR1 is KGHSH and CDR2 LQKENI. CDR3 residues: CASRRDRGSYNEQFF. In nucleotides, the CDR3 is TGTGCCAGCCGGCGAGACAGGGGGTCTTACAATGAGCAGTTCTTC.

The sample holds many counts of this clonotype. Since it is a stray read in a library aimed at alpha chains, this beta chain has a size that is not meaningful. The chain links TRBV2 to TRBJ2-4; D unresolved. Trimming took 1 base from V and 8 from J, leaving 6 bases between them. The CDR3 runs to 12 residues. CDR1 SNHLY and CDR2 FYNNEI come from the germline V gene. As DNA, the CDR3 is TGTGCCAGCAGTGAAGAAAGGGACATTCAGTACTTC. Its translation is CASSEERDIQYF.

In this sample, this clonotype turned up a few times. This beta chain came through as a stray read in a library set up for alpha chains, and its size says little. V and J are TRBV6-5 and TRBJ2-6; a possible D gene is TRBD2 (6 bases). From germline, CDR1 is MNHEY and CDR2 SVGAGI. The CDR3 covers 15 residues. Trimming removed 2 bases from V and 7 bases from J, with 12 bases in between. DNA of the CDR3: TGTGCCAGCAGTTACGAGGTGGGGGGTGCCAACGTCCTGACTTTC. The encoded protein is CASSYEVGGANVLTF.

This clonotype is judged medium-sized (0.01 to 0.1%). The library was built for alpha chains, so this beta chain is an off-target read and its size means little. This chain links TRBV9 with TRBJ2-5, with D possibly being TRBD2 (6 bases). This CDR3 is built from 15 residues. Trimming took off 2 bases at V and 3 bases at J, with 14 bases between the two ends. Germline V gene lookup returns CDR1 SGDLS and CDR2 YYNGEE. The CDR3 loop reads CASSVSWGGEETQYF. The CDR3 coding sequence is TGTGCCAGCAGCGTTTCGTGGGGCGGGGAAGAGACCCAGTACTTC. Complete variable domain (other parts from reference TRBV9 and TRBJ2-5): DSGVTQTPKHLITATGQRVTLRCSPRSGDLSVYWYQQSLDQGLQFLIQYYNGEERAKGNILERFSAQQFPDLHSELNLSSLELGDSALYFCASSVSWGGEETQYFGPGTRLLVL.

This clonotype showed up just a few times. This beta chain is an off-target read within a library intended for alpha chains, so its frequency means little. This chain joins TRBV4-3 and TRBJ1-2, with D unresolved. CDR3 length: 13 amino acids. The germline CDR1 and CDR2 sequences are LGHNA and YSLEER. V lost 0 bases to trimming and J lost 3 bases, with 5 bases between them. The chain's CDR3 is CASSQESYYGYTF. The CDR3 DNA sequence: TGCGCCAGCAGCCAAGAGTCCTACTATGGCTACACCTTC.

By share of the sample, this clonotype is medium-sized. This beta chain is off target for a library built for alpha chains, so its abundance means little. The V gene is TRBV9, the J gene TRBJ2-1, with 7 bases identical to TRBD2. CDR1 and CDR2 (germline): SGDLS, YYNGEE. The V segment lost 3 bases and the J segment 1 base; nucleotides outside the gene matches: 4. The CDR3 length is 15 residues. CDR3: CASSGSGTSYNEQFF. CDR3 DNA: TGTGCCAGCAGCGGCAGCGGGACGTCCTACAATGAGCAGTTCTTC. Using reference TRBV9 and TRBJ2-1 for the parts outside the CDR3, the full variable domain is DSGVTQTPKHLITATGQRVTLRCSPRSGDLSVYWYQQSLDQGLQFLIQYYNGEERAKGNILERFSAQQFPDLHSELNLSSLELGDSALYFCASSGSGTSYNEQFFGPGTRLTVL.

Many counts were recorded for this clonotype. As an off-target read in a library built for alpha chains, this beta chain has a frequency of little significance. CDR3 DNA sequence: TGTGCCAGCAGTTACCCCGCGTCCGGGATATCGGGTGAGACCCAGTACTTC. Translation gives CASSYPASGISGETQYF. This sequence joins TRBV6-5 and TRBJ2-5; TRBD2 is a possible D gene (5 bases). Deletions cut 2 bases from V and 5 bases from J, with 21 bases between. CDR3 length: 17 amino acids. CDR1 and CDR2 (germline): MNHEY, SVGAGI.